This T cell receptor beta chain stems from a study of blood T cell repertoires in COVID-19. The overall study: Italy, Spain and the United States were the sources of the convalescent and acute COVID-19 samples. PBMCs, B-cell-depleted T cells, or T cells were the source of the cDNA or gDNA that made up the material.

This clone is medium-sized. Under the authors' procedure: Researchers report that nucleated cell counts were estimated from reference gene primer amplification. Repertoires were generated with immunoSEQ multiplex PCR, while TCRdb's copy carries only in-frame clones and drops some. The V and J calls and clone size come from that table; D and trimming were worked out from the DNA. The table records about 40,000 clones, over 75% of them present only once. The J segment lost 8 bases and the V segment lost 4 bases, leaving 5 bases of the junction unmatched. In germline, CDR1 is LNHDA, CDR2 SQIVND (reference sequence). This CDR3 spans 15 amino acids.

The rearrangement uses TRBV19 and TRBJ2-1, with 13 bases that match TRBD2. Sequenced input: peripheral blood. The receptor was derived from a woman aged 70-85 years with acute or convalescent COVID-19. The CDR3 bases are TGTGCCAGTAGTAAGACTAGCGGGGGGTTTGATGAGCAGTTCTTC. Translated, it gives CASSKTSGGFDEQFF.